The next 29 T cell receptor beta chains were all read from a single sample in a study of PD-1 blockade in classical Hodgkin lymphoma. All the patients suffered relapse after autologous stem cell transplantation, and brentuximab vedotin exposure differed. Clones were sequenced by immunoSEQ multiplex PCR, and TCRdb holds only the in-frame ones, with some missing. The sample lists about 27,000 clones; under 85% were seen once. The sequenced sample was peripheral blood mononuclear cells (PBMCs), obtained before the second cycle of nivolumab. Receptor source: a human donor with classical Hodgkin lymphoma.

This clone has a handful of counts. The rearrangement links TRBV5-1 to TRBJ2-1; 12 positions match TRBD2. CDR1 is SGHRS, CDR2 YFSETQ, per germline. The CDR3 has 20 residues. V lost 6 bases, J lost 5 bases, and 21 bases stayed unmatched. CDR3 sequence reads: CASNKGRTGELAGGDNEQFF. CDR3 coding DNA: TGCGCCAGCAACAAAGGCAGGACAGGCGAACTAGCGGGGGGTGACAATGAGCAGTTCTTC.

This clone was counted a few times. The chain recombines TRBV6-4 with TRBJ2-3; a possible D gene is TRBD1 (6 bases). CDR1 and CDR2 from the germline V gene are MRHNA and SNTAGT. The V and J ends lost 8 bases and 9 bases respectively, with 18 bases between them. CDR3 length: 13 residues. The CDR3 DNA is TGTGCCAGCGGGGAACAGGGTTCAGGAACGCAGTATTTT. It is translated as CASGEQGSGTQYF.

The chain couples TRBV19 to TRBJ2-4; 8 bases agree with TRBD2. The trim removed 6 bases at V and 1 base at J, leaving 20 bases unmatched. Germline CDR1 and CDR2: LNHDA and SQIVND (reference sequence). The CDR3 sequence is 20 residues long. CDR3 sequence: CASSQHLDKGSSGAKNIQYF. As DNA, the CDR3 is TGTGCCAGTAGCCAACACTTAGATAAGGGTTCTAGCGGGGCCAAAAACATTCAGTACTTC.

The V call is TRBV10-3, the J call TRBJ1-5; possibly TRBD1 for D (6 bases). CDR3 length: 15 residues. Trimming cost V 4 bases and J 0 bases, with 10 bases left between them. Germline CDR1 reads ENHRY; CDR2 reads SYGVKD. The CDR3 DNA reads as TGTGCCATCAGTGCGGGGGCGAATAGCAATCAGCCCCAGCATTTT. Its translation: CAISAGANSNQPQHF.

There are a few counts of this clone. This chain links TRBV5-1 with TRBJ2-2; TRBD2 agrees at 8 bases. Unmatched junction bases numbered 5, after V lost 1 base and J lost 6 bases. The CDR3 length is 15 residues. CDR1 SGHRS and CDR2 YFSETQ come from the germline V gene. The CDR3 here is CASSLISGVAGELFF. In nucleotides, the CDR3 is TGCGCCAGCAGCTTGATTAGCGGGGTGGCCGGGGAGCTGTTTTTT.

V and J are TRBV14 and TRBJ1-6; D is unclear. V was cut by 4 bases and J by 0 bases, with 7 bases left in between. CDR1 SGHDN and CDR2 FVKESK come from the germline V gene. The CDR3 spans 15 residues. CDR3 DNA sequence: TGTGCCAGCAGCCCGGGCAGCTCCTATAATTCACCCCTCCACTTT. Its protein product is CASSPGSSYNSPLHF. The full variable domain, with the rest looked up from reference TRBV14 and TRBJ1-6, is EAGVTQFPSHSVIEKGQTVTLRCDPISGHDNLYWYRRVMGKEIKFLLHFVKESKQDESGMPNNRFLAERTGGTYSTLKVQPAELEDSGVYFCASSPGSSYNSPLHFGNGTRLTVT.

The rearrangement links TRBV5-4 to TRBJ2-3; maybe TRBD1 (6 bases). V lost 3 bases and J lost 0, with 14 bases in between. The germline CDR1 and CDR2 sequences are SGHNT and YYREEE (reference sequence). The CDR3 length is 16 residues. The CDR3 DNA follows: TGTGCCAGCAGCTCCCGGGACACTTCTAGCACAGATACGCAGTATTTT. Amino acids: CASSSRDTSSTDTQYF.

This clone occurred a few times. The chain links TRBV5-1 to TRBJ2-1; D unclear. There are 14 residues in the CDR3. Germline CDR1 SGHRS, CDR2 YFSETQ. V was shortened by 5 bases and J by 5 bases, with 14 bases between the two germline ends. The CDR3 reads CASSYLDTHNEQFF. The DNA of the CDR3 is TGCGCCAGCAGTTACTTAGACACACACAATGAGCAGTTCTTC.

CDR3 bases: TGTGCCAGTAGTATAGGCTACAGGGTCGACGAGCAGTACTTC. It translates to CASSIGYRVDEQYF. The genes are TRBV19 and TRBJ2-7; D possibly corresponds to TRBD1 (6 bases). The CDR3 has 14 amino acids. Trimming removed 1 base at V and 5 bases at J, with 12 bases between. CDR1 and CDR2 (germline): LNHDA, SQIVND (reference sequence).

The chain joins TRBV7-2 to TRBJ2-2; TRBD2 might be the D (5 bases). CDR3 length: 14 amino acids. V was shortened by 6 bases and J by 5 bases, with 13 bases between the two germline ends. Germline values: CDR1 SGHTA, CDR2 FQGNSA. In nucleotides, the CDR3 is TGTGCCAGCAGGGTGTCTAGGAGGACCGGGGAGCTGTTTTTT. This translates into CASRVSRRTGELFF.

The gene calls are TRBV19 and TRBJ2-5, with a possible D match to TRBD2 (5 bases). Germline V gene data show CDR1 as LNHDA and CDR2 as SQIVND (reference sequence). V dropped 6 bases and J dropped 7 bases, with 21 bases sitting between them. The CDR3 is 15 amino acids. The CDR3 loop reads CASSRLGSRGVTQYF. DNA of the CDR3: TGTGCCAGTAGCCGACTGGGCAGCCGGGGTGTGACCCAGTACTTC. Full variable domain (missing parts from reference TRBV19 and TRBJ2-5): DGGITQSPKYLFRKEGQNVTLSCEQNLNHDAMYWYRQDPGQGLRLIYYSQIVNDFQKGDIAEGYSVSREKKESFPLTVTSAQKNPTAFYLCASSRLGSRGVTQYFGPGTRLLVL.

This sequence joins TRBV7-7 and TRBJ2-5; tentative D call: TRBD1 (5 bases). CDR3 length equals 14 residues. Germline CDR1 is SSHAT and CDR2 is FNYEAQ (reference sequence). Trimming stripped 2 bases from V and 5 bases from J, with 12 bases between. CDR3 amino acids: CASSLNVAGETQYF. DNA of the CDR3: TGTGCCAGCAGCTTAAACGTGGCAGGGGAGACCCAGTACTTC.

The chain recombines TRBV28 with TRBJ2-1; 7 bases are shared with TRBD2. J gave up 0 bases and V 5 bases, and 7 bases lay outside the gene matches. This CDR3 is built from 16 residues. Germline V gene data show CDR1 as MDHEN and CDR2 as SYDVKM. DNA of the CDR3: TGTGCCAGCAGTCCCGGGGGGTCCCTCTCCTACAATGAGCAGTTCTTC. This encodes CASSPGGSLSYNEQFF.

The CDR3 is CASSPGQGSEKLFF. CDR3 DNA sequence: TGTGCCAGCTCACCAGGACAGGGGTCTGAAAAACTGTTTTTT. V usage is TRBV18 and J usage is TRBJ1-4; the match to TRBD1 covers 9 bases. V gave up 2 bases and J gave up 7 bases; unmatched junction bases: 2. The CDR3 totals 14 residues. Germline CDR1 and CDR2: KGHSH and LQKENI.

CDR3 residues: CASSLGGSHYEQYF. The DNA for the CDR3 is TGTGCCAGCAGCTTAGGAGGGAGCCACTACGAGCAGTACTTC. The chain carries TRBV11-3 and TRBJ2-7; D possibly corresponds to TRBD2 (5 bases). The length of the CDR3 is 14 residues. In germline, CDR1 is SGHNT, CDR2 YENEEA. With 1 base removed from V and 3 bases from J, the gap between germline ends came to 10 bases.

The gene calls are TRBV2 and TRBJ1-2; a possible D gene is TRBD1 (6 bases). V shed 4 bases and J shed 2 bases, with 11 bases lying between them. The CDR3 totals 14 residues. Germline CDR1 SNHLY, CDR2 FYNNEI. The CDR3 loop reads CASSAGALNYGYTF. Here the CDR3 DNA reads TGTGCCAGCAGTGCGGGGGCCTTGAACTATGGCTACACCTTC.

In DNA, the CDR3 is TGTGCCAGCAGTGAGCATGGCTACACCTTC. This translates into CASSEHGYTF. The genes are TRBV2 and TRBJ1-2; D remains ambiguous. Germline V gene data show CDR1 as SNHLY and CDR2 as FYNNEI. The ends were cut back, 3 bases at V and 6 bases at J, with 2 bases in the middle. The CDR3 is 10 amino acids.

This clone was recorded only once. The rearrangement joins TRBV2 to TRBJ2-3; D is uncertain. Germline loops: CDR1 SNHLY, CDR2 FYNNEI. Trimming took off 7 bases at V and 5 bases at J, with 7 bases between the two ends. The CDR3 sequence is 11 residues long. CDR3 in DNA: TGTGCCAGCATCCAGGTAGATACGCAGTATTTT. The encoded protein is CASIQVDTQYF.

The chain is built from TRBV29-1 and TRBJ2-5; D is perhaps TRBD1 (6 bases). V was shortened by 3 bases and J by 0 bases, with 14 bases between the two germline ends. This CDR3 spans 15 amino acids. The V gene's germline CDR1 is SQVTM and CDR2 ANQGSEA. CDR3 sequence: CSVEWTDAYQETQYF. CDR3 nucleotide sequence: TGCAGCGTTGAGTGGACAGACGCGTACCAAGAGACCCAGTACTTC.

The chain has TRBV7-2 and TRBJ1-2; 7 positions match TRBD1. CDR3 length: 14 residues. V gave up 3 bases and J gave up 4 bases; unmatched junction bases: 5. CDR1 is SGHTA, CDR2 FQGNSA, per germline. The CDR3 sequence is CASSLDQGGYGYTF. The CDR3 nucleotides read TGTGCCAGCAGCTTGGATCAGGGGGGCTATGGCTACACCTTC. Full variable domain (missing parts from reference TRBV7-2 and TRBJ1-2): GAGVSQSPSNKVTEKGKDVELRCDPISGHTALYWYRQSLGQGLEFLIYFQGNSAPDKSGLPSDRFSAERTGGSVSTLTIQRTQQEDSAVYLCASSLDQGGYGYTFGSGTRLTVV.

The V call is TRBV7-2, the J call TRBJ1-1, with D possibly matching TRBD1 (6 bases). CDR3 length: 13 residues. V gave up 2 bases and J gave up 6 bases, with 10 bases separating them. Germline loops: CDR1 SGHTA, CDR2 FQGNSA. CDR3 protein: CASSLSTGSEAFF. CDR3 nucleotides: TGTGCCAGCAGCTTATCGACAGGCTCTGAAGCTTTCTTT.

The chain is built from TRBV5-6 and TRBJ1-2; tentatively, D is TRBD1 (6 bases). This CDR3 spans 14 amino acids. Germline lookup yields CDR1 SGHDT and CDR2 YYEEEE. V dropped 3 bases and J dropped 8 bases, with 17 bases sitting between them. CDR3 residues: CASSYAGGLTGYTF. The CDR3 DNA sequence: TGTGCCAGCAGCTACGCGGGGGGCCTCACGGGCTACACCTTC.

Only one count was recorded for this clone. J is TRBJ1-2 and V is TRBV7-3; 7 bases fit TRBD1. The CDR3 covers 15 residues. The germline CDR1 and CDR2 sequences are SGHTA and FQGTGA. J was trimmed by 2 bases and V by 2 bases; bases with no gene match: 5. CDR3 sequence (DNA): TGTGCCAGCAGCTTATCTGGGACAGCCAACTATGGCTACACCTTC. Residues: CASSLSGTANYGYTF.

V gene TRBV9 combines with J gene TRBJ2-2; a possible D gene is TRBD1 (5 bases). The V and J ends lost 2 bases and 5 bases respectively, with 13 bases between them. The CDR3 loop spans 15 amino acids. Germline V gives CDR1 SGDLS, CDR2 YYNGEE. CDR3 region: CASSVQGSLTGELFF. In DNA form, the CDR3 reads TGTGCCAGCAGCGTCCAGGGCAGCTTAACCGGGGAGCTGTTTTTT.

This sequence joins TRBV7-9 and TRBJ1-5; D gene uncertain. This CDR3 contains 12 residues. Trimming pared 2 bases from V and 5 bases from J, leaving 4 bases between. Germline-derived CDR1 and CDR2 are SEHNR and FQNEAQ (reference sequence). The CDR3 DNA reads TGTGCCAGCAGCTTAATGGATCAGCCCCAGCATTTT. Translating gives CASSLMDQPQHF.

This clone was picked up one time. The J gene is TRBJ2-1, the V gene TRBV6-5, with 9 bases fitting TRBD2. Germline V gives CDR1 MNHEY, CDR2 SVGAGI. With V trimmed by 4 bases and J by 3 bases, 7 bases remained unmatched. The CDR3 extends over 16 amino acids. The CDR3 sequence is CASSSTLAGYYNEQFF. The CDR3 DNA follows: TGTGCCAGCAGTTCTACCCTAGCGGGGTACTACAATGAGCAGTTCTTC.

In this sample, this clone turned up once. The chain has TRBV9 and TRBJ1-2; D possibly corresponds to TRBD1 (5 bases). Trimming took off 4 bases at V and 4 bases at J, with 14 bases between the two ends. Germline V gene lookup returns CDR1 SGDLS and CDR2 YYNGEE. CDR3 length: 14 residues. The DNA of the CDR3 is TGTGCCAGCAGCCCCTCGACAGCTCCCTATGGCTACACCTTC. Translated, it gives CASSPSTAPYGYTF.

In DNA, the CDR3 is TGTGCCACCAGCGCCCGACAGGGGTCCTACAATGAGCAGTTCTTC. It encodes CATSARQGSYNEQFF. The rearrangement links TRBV15 to TRBJ2-1; 8 nucleotides agree with TRBD1. Trimming cost V 5 bases and J 1 base; bases outside gene matches: 4. The CDR3 contains 15 residues. Germline CDR1 and CDR2: LNHNV and YYDKDF (reference sequence).

Turning to this clone: This sample also contains other DNA sequences that code for the same CDR3. The chain couples TRBV4-2 to TRBJ1-1; 10 nucleotides match TRBD1. After removal of 3 bases from V and 3 bases from J, the junction contained 4 bases not matched to a gene. The CDR3 has 15 amino acids. Germline CDR1 reads LGHNA; CDR2 reads YNFKEQ. CDR3 nucleotide sequence: TGTGCCAGCAGCCAGGGGACAGGGGCTGACACTGAAGCTTTCTTT. Residues: CASSQGTGADTEAFF.